Shown below are 14 T cell receptor beta chains from a single sample sequenced in a study of shared clonotypes between healthy human individuals. Method: immunoSEQ multiplex PCR; TCRdb's copy keeps in-frame clones and lacks some. The table lists fewer than 1.4 million clones, around 78% of them singletons, with 0.6% to 0.7% in the top ten. Sequencing was performed on memory CD4+ T cells from PBMCs. The subset: CD45RA-negative fraction. The receptors shown here come from a man aged 18 to 29 in good health. Some clones in this sample may be carry-over from other donors' samples.

The chain has TRBV29-1 and TRBJ2-7, with 9 bases that match TRBD1. CDR1 and CDR2 (germline): SQVTM, ANQGSEA. With 1 base clipped from V and 1 base from J, the junction kept 2 bases outside the gene matches. This CDR3 is built from 14 residues. The CDR3 DNA reads TGCAGCGTTGAAGGACAGGGGGGATCCTACGAGCAGTACTTC. Translating it yields CSVEGQGGSYEQYF.

This clone was recorded many times. This chain links TRBV19 with TRBJ1-2; D uncertain. This CDR3 has 11 residues. Germline lookup yields CDR1 LNHDA and CDR2 SQIVND (reference sequence). CDR3: CVSGGNYGYTF. For the CDR3, the DNA is TGTGTTTCCGGAGGGAACTATGGCTACACCTTC. The entire variable domain, with the rest obtained from reference TRBV19 and TRBJ1-2, is as follows: DGGITQSPKYLFRKEGQNVTLSCEQNLNHDAMYWYRQDPGQGLRLIYYSQIVNDFQKGDIAEGYSVSREKKESFPLTVTSAQKNPTAFYLCVSGGNYGYTFGSGTRLTVV.

CDR3 coding DNA: TGCGCCAGCAGCTTGACGTCTAGCTCCTACAATGAGCAGTTCTTC. This sequence encodes CASSLTSSSYNEQFF. The gene calls are TRBV5-1 and TRBJ2-1; unclear D gene. The germline V gene has CDR1 SGHRS and CDR2 YFSETQ. This CDR3 spans 15 amino acids. V was clipped by 1 base and J by 0 bases, with 8 bases between them.

CDR3 sequence reads: CASSLNRPNTEAFF. In nucleotides, the CDR3 is TGTGCCAGCAGTTTGAACAGACCGAACACTGAAGCTTTCTTT. This chain uses TRBV27 with TRBJ1-1; no definite D call. Trimming pared 3 bases from V and 1 base from J, leaving 9 bases between. The CDR3 is made up of 14 amino acids. CDR1 is MNHEY, CDR2 SMNVEV, per germline (reference sequence).

The chain has TRBV27 and TRBJ1-2, with TRBD1 identical over 7 bases. Germline V lookup: CDR1 MNHEY, CDR2 SMNVEV (reference sequence). V shed 4 bases, J shed 2 bases, and the junction held 4 bases outside the gene matches. The CDR3 has 14 amino acids. Here the CDR3 reads CASSSGTANYGYTF. The CDR3 DNA follows: TGTGCCAGCAGTTCCGGGACAGCAAACTATGGCTACACCTTC.

J is TRBJ1-3 and V is TRBV9; D might be TRBD1 (5 bases). The CDR3 extends over 15 amino acids. The ends were cut back, 0 bases at V and 2 bases at J, with 9 bases in the middle. The germline V gene has CDR1 SGDLS and CDR2 YYNGEE. The CDR3 protein is CASSVAQGPGNTIYF. The CDR3 nucleotides read TGTGCCAGCAGCGTAGCTCAGGGCCCTGGAAACACCATATATTTT.

In this sample, this clone turned up once. This chain joins TRBV2 and TRBJ2-7; 13 positions match TRBD2. The CDR3 spans 15 residues. Germline V CDR1 and CDR2: SNHLY, FYNNEI. After removal of 8 bases from V and 5 bases from J, the junction contained 9 bases not matched to a gene. In nucleotides, the CDR3 is TGTGCCAGCGGGGATGGACTAGCGGGAGACCACGAGCAGTACTTC. As protein: CASGDGLAGDHEQYF. The full variable domain, its missing parts supplied by reference TRBV2 and TRBJ2-7, is EPEVTQTPSHQVTQMGQEVILRCVPISNHLYFYWYRQILGQKVEFLVSFYNNEISEKSEIFDDQFSVERPDGSNFTLKIRSTKLEDSAMYFCASGDGLAGDHEQYFGPGTRLTVT.

The chain employs TRBV6-1 and TRBJ1-3; possibly TRBD1 for D (5 bases). V lost 7 bases, J lost 2 bases, and 9 bases lay in between. Per germline, CDR1 MNHNS and CDR2 SASEGT. CDR3 size: 13 residues. The CDR3 protein is CASTPGPGNTIYF. CDR3 nucleotides: TGTGCCAGCACCCCGGGACCTGGAAACACCATATATTTT.

V gene TRBV2 combines with J gene TRBJ2-1; no clear D. V was cut by 4 bases and J by 5 bases, with 9 bases left in between. Germline CDR1 is SNHLY and CDR2 is FYNNEI. The CDR3 runs 13 residues. The CDR3 coding sequence is TGTGCCAGCAGTGGGGGTACCCACAATGAGCAGTTCTTC. It specifies CASSGGTHNEQFF.

The CDR3 protein is CASSIGRAPSTQETQYF. CDR3 in DNA: TGTGCCAGCAGCATTGGAAGGGCGCCCAGCACCCAAGAGACCCAGTACTTC. The chain employs TRBV5-8 and TRBJ2-5; D is uncertain. The CDR3 is made up of 17 amino acids. Germline V lookup: CDR1 SGHTS, CDR2 YDEGEE. V was trimmed by 4 bases and J by 1 base, leaving 20 bases between them.

This clone was recorded once. This may arise from a read error, as a much more abundant clone is one base away. Other DNA sequences in the same sample also yield this CDR3. J is TRBJ2-7 and V is TRBV2, with unresolved D. V dropped 4 bases and J dropped 0 bases, with 4 bases sitting between them. This CDR3 has 12 residues. The germline V gene encodes CDR1 SNHLY and CDR2 FYNNEI. CDR3 region: CASSASSYEQYF. The CDR3 nucleotides are TGTGCCAGCAGTGCAAGCTCCTACGAGCAGTACTTC.

The rearrangement uses TRBV6-5 and TRBJ1-1; no firm D call. With 0 bases removed from V and 6 bases from J, the gap between germline ends came to 11 bases. This CDR3 is built from 14 residues. Germline values: CDR1 MNHEY, CDR2 SVGAGI. The CDR3 nucleotides read TGTGCCAGCAGTTACTCGATCTCAAAATCTGAAGCTTTCTTT. Protein sequence: CASSYSISKSEAFF.

The chain links TRBV30 to TRBJ1-6; no firm D call. The CDR3 has 16 amino acids. Germline values: CDR1 GTSNPN, CDR2 SVGIG (reference sequence). The V and J ends lost 0 bases and 0 bases respectively, with 9 bases between them. The CDR3 here is CAWSVTGSSYNSPLHF. The CDR3 coding sequence is TGTGCCTGGAGTGTCACTGGGAGCTCCTATAATTCACCCCTCCACTTT.

This chain connects TRBV12-1 to TRBJ1-4; the D call of TRBD1 is as the table states it, not checked on the DNA. TRBV12-1 is a known pseudogene. This CDR3 is built from 16 residues. DNA for the CDR3: TGTGCCAGCAGCGCTGACAGGGGGAGACCTAATGAAAAACTGTTTTTT. Encoded protein: CASSADRGRPNEKLFF.